This TCR beta chain was found in a study of shared clonotypes between healthy human individuals. TCRdb's copy holds only in-frame clones and misses some; the assay was immunoSEQ multiplex PCR. The data show over 1.5 million clones, around 98% seen once. Regarding this clone: Antigen unknown. Other DNA sequences in this specimen translate into the identical CDR3.

The CDR3 spans 12 residues. The V end lost 0 bases, the J end lost 6 bases, and 5 bases lay between the germline ends. CDR1 SGHRS and CDR2 YFSETQ come from the germline V gene. Findings of the study overall: Clonotype sharing across donors was expected to vary with sequencing depth. Though the depth was large, rarefaction showed that sorted-subset sequencing was incomplete.

This sequence joins TRBV5-1 and TRBJ2-3; D not certain. The source material was naive CD4+ T cells sorted from blood. Subset described: CD45RA+ positively selected. The sequence was obtained from a man under 40 in good health. CDR3 region: CASSLAADTQYF. The DNA for the CDR3 is TGCGCCAGCAGCTTGGCCGCGGATACGCAGTATTTT.